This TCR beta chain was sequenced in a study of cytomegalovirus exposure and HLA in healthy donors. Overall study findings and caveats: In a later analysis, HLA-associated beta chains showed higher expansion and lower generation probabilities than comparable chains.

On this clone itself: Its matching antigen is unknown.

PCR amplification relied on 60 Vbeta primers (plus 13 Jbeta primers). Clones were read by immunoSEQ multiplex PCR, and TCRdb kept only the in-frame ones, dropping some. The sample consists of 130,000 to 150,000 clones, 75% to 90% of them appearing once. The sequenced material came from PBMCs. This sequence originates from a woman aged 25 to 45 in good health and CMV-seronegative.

The CDR3 nucleotides read TGTGCCAGCAGCTTAGCCGGGGAGAACTATGGCTACACCTTC. Its translation: CASSLAGENYGYTF. This chain links TRBV11-2 with TRBJ1-2; D is unresolved. The CDR3 loop spans 14 amino acids. Germline V gene lookup returns CDR1 SGHAT and CDR2 FQNNGV. The ends were cut back, 1 base at V and 2 bases at J, with 8 bases in the middle.